This T cell receptor (beta chain) was retrieved from a study of blood T cell repertoires in COVID-19. Generated by immunoSEQ multiplex PCR, the TCRdb table keeps only in-frame clones and is missing some. The data contain 95,000 to 110,000 clones, 90% to 95% of them seen just once; the ten biggest clones take up less than 1.5%. The count of this clone is one. The CDR3 runs to 14 residues. The germline CDR1 and CDR2 sequences are MDHEN and SYDVKM. Trimming cost V 6 bases and J 6 bases, with 15 bases left between them. This TCR was recovered from a woman aged 25 to 45 with acute or convalescent COVID-19. Material: peripheral blood. The genes are TRBV28 and TRBJ1-5; D is unclear. The CDR3 coding sequence is TGTGCCAGCAGCCTCTCTCCCCGTCCTCAGCCCCAGCATTTT. Its translation: CASSLSPRPQPQHF.